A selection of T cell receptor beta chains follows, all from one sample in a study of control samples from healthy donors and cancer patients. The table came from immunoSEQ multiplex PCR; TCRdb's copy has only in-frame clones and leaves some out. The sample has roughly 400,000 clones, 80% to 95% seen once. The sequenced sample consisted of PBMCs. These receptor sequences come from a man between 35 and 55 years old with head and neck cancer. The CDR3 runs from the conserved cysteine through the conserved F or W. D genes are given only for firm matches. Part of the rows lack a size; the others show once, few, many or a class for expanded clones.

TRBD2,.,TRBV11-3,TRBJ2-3,CASSQLAGGDTQYF,TGTGCCAGCAGCCAACTAGCGGGAGGAGATACGCAGTATTTT
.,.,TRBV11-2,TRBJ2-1,CASSPGRGGSYNEQFF,TGTGCCAGCAGCCCAGGCAGGGGCGGCTCCTACAATGAGCAGTTCTTC
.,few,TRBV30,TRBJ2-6,CAWRRTGTGANVLTF,TGTGCCTGGAGGCGGACGGGGACTGGGGCCAACGTCCTGACTTTC
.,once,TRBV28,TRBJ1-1,CASSIPTGAAFSNTEAFF,TGTGCCAGCAGTATTCCGACTGGTGCAGCCTTTTCGAACACTGAAGCTTTCTTT
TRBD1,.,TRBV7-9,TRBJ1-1,CASSSTGGGTEAFF,TGTGCCAGCAGCTCCACAGGGGGGGGTACTGAAGCTTTCTTT
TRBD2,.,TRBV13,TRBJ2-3,CASSSGTSGATRGDTQYF,TGTGCCAGCAGCTCCGGGACTAGCGGGGCGACGAGGGGAGATACGCAGTATTTT
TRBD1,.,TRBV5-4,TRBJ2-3,CASSLEGGQGKDTQYF,TGTGCCAGCAGCTTGGAGGGGGGACAGGGTAAAGATACGCAGTATTTT
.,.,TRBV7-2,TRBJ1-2,CASNPWGSWGYTF,TGTGCCAGCAACCCCTGGGGGTCTTGGGGCTACACCTTC
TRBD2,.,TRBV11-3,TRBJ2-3,CASSLSTGGLTDTQYF,TGTGCCAGCAGCTTATCCACGGGAGGCCTCACAGATACGCAGTATTTT
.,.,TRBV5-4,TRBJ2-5,CASSPRTGEQETQYF,TGTGCCAGCAGCCCCCGCACGGGGGAACAAGAGACCCAGTACTTC
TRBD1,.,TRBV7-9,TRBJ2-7,CASKHSPGQRPYEQYF,TGTGCCAGCAAACACTCCCCGGGACAGCGACCATACGAGCAGTACTTC
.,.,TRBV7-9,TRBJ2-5,CASSRPGQETQYF,TGTGCCAGCAGCCGACCGGGTCAAGAGACCCAGTACTTC
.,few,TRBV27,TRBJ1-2,CASSLSSVTAGYTF,TGTGCCAGCAGTTTAAGTTCGGTGACTGCCGGCTACACCTTC
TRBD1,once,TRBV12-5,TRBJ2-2,CASGQGDRGHTGELFF,TGTGCTAGTGGTCAAGGGGACAGGGGGCACACCGGGGAGCTGTTTTTT
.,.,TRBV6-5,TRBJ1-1,CASSRGVTNTEAFF,TGTGCCAGCAGTAGGGGCGTGACAAACACTGAAGCTTTCTTT
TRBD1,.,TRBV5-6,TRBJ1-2,CASSLGDRAQGYTF,TGTGCCAGCAGCTTGGGGGACAGGGCCCAAGGCTACACCTTC
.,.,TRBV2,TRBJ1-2,CASSGVLGVGYGYTF,TGTGCCAGCAGTGGGGTTTTGGGGGTGGGCTATGGCTACACCTTC
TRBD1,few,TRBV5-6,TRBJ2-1,CASSSTGTFGTYNEQFF,TGTGCCAGCAGCTCGACAGGGACCTTTGGGACCTACAATGAGCAGTTCTTC
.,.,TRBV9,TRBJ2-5,CASSVAAPAQETQYF,TGTGCCAGCAGCGTAGCGGCCCCGGCGCAAGAGACCCAGTACTTC
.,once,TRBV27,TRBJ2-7,CASSPTVMSSYEQYF,TGTGCCAGCAGTCCAACAGTAATGAGCTCCTACGAGCAGTACTTC
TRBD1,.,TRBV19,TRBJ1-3,CASTGKTGSGNTIYF,TGTGCCAGTACCGGGAAGACAGGGTCTGGAAACACCATATATTTT
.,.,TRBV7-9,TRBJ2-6,CASSLSRSGANVLTF,TGTGCCAGCAGCTTAAGTCGGTCTGGGGCCAACGTCCTGACTTTC
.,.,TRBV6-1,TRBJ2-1,CASSEWLVEESEQFF,TGTGCCAGCAGTGAATGGTTGGTCGAGGAGTCTGAGCAGTTCTTC
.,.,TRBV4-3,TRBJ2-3,CASRQGGFADTQYF,TGCGCCAGCAGACAGGGAGGATTCGCAGATACGCAGTATTTT
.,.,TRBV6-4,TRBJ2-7,CASSDVPGYEQYF,TGTGCCAGCAGTGACGTTCCGGGCTACGAGCAGTACTTC
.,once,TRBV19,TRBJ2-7,CASSMQGPYEQYF,TGTGCCAGTAGTATGCAGGGTCCCTACGAGCAGTACTTC
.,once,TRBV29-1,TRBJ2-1,CSVFEANEQFF,TGCAGCGTTTTTGAAGCCAATGAGCAGTTCTTC
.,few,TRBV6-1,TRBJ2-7,CASSEVRNEQYF,TGTGCCAGCAGTGAAGTCAGAAACGAGCAGTACTTC
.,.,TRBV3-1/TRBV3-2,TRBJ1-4,CASSPTFLQRSNEKLFF,TGTGCCAGCAGCCCGACCTTCTTACAGAGGAGTAATGAAAAACTGTTTTTT
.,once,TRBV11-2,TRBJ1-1,CASSLMAGGAEAFF,TGTGCCAGCAGCTTAATGGCAGGCGGGGCTGAAGCTTTCTTT
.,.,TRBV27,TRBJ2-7,CASSLRSPTLYEQYF,TGTGCCAGCAGTTTAAGGTCCCCAACCCTCTACGAGCAGTACTTC
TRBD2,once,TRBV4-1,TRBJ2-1,CASSHLMVAGSSYNEQFF,TGCGCCAGCAGCCATCTCATGGTAGCGGGGAGCTCCTACAATGAGCAGTTCTTC
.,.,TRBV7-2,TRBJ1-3,CGLGGGSGNTIYF,TGTGGCCTCGGGGGTGGGTCTGGAAACACCATATATTTT
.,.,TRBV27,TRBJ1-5,CASSFNSNQPQHF,TGTGCCAGCAGCTTTAATAGCAATCAGCCCCAGCATTTT
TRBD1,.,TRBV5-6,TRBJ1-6,CASSMTGTGNFSPLHF,TGTGCCAGCAGTATGACCGGGACAGGAAATTTTTCACCCCTCCACTTT
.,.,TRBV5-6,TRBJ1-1,CASSLSGQTNTEAFF,TGTGCCAGCAGCTTGTCCGGACAGACGAACACTGAAGCTTTCTTT
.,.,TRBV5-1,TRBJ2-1,CASSSPGNNEQFF,TGCGCCAGCAGCTCCCCGGGGAACAATGAGCAGTTCTTC
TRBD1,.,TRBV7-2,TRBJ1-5,CASSWDRDHNQPQHF,TGTGCCAGCAGCTGGGACAGGGATCACAATCAGCCCCAGCATTTT
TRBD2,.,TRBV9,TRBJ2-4,CASSVEGTSGRIQYF,TGTGCCAGCAGCGTAGAAGGGACTAGCGGGAGGATTCAGTACTTC
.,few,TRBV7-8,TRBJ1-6,CASSLRQANSPLHF,TGTGCCAGCAGCTTAAGGCAGGCTAATTCACCCCTCCACTTT
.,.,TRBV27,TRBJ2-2,CASKRDRNTGELFF,TGTGCCAGTAAGCGGGACAGGAACACCGGGGAGCTGTTTTTT
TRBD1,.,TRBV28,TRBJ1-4,CASRRRGGDRASTNEKLFF,TGTGCCAGCAGACGAAGAGGGGGGGACAGGGCGTCAACTAATGAAAAACTGTTTTTT
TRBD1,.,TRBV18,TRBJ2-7,CASSPKSQGGSYEQYF,TGTGCCAGCTCACCAAAGTCACAGGGGGGTTCCTACGAGCAGTACTTC
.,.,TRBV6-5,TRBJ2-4,CASGEGGVQYF,TGTGCCAGCGGGGAGGGGGGTGTTCAGTACTTC
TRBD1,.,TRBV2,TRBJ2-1,CATTEQGLGEQFF,TGTGCCACCACCGAACAGGGGTTAGGGGAGCAGTTCTTC
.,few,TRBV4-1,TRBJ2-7,CASAHPMTSDEQYF,TGCGCCAGCGCCCACCCGATGACGAGCGACGAGCAGTACTTC
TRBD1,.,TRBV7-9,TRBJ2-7,CASSVPGTARILEQYF,TGTGCCAGCAGCGTACCCGGGACAGCGAGAATTCTCGAGCAGTACTTC
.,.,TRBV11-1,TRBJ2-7,CASSSRTYEQYF,TGTGCCAGCAGCTCTCGGACCTACGAGCAGTACTTC
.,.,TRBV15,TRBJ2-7,CATTVGGRNEQYF,TGTGCCACTACCGTGGGGGGGCGGAACGAGCAGTACTTC
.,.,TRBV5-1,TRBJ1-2,CASSYSQGLGGYTF,TGCGCCAGCAGCTACTCACAGGGATTGGGTGGCTACACCTTC
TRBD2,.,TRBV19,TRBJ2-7,CASSGGSTSGYDEQYF,TGTGCCAGTAGTGGGGGATCGACTAGCGGGTATGACGAGCAGTACTTC
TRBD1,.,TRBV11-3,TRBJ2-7,CASSRGTGEGSYEQYF,TGTGCCAGCAGCAGAGGGACAGGGGAGGGGTCCTACGAGCAGTACTTC
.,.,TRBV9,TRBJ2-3,CASSGFSGGGRVRDTQYF,TGTGCCAGCAGCGGTTTTTCTGGGGGAGGCCGAGTGAGAGATACGCAGTATTTT
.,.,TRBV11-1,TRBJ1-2,CASSPGQFYGYTF,TGTGCCAGCAGCCCCGGACAGTTCTATGGCTACACCTTC